This T cell receptor beta chain was observed in a study of cytomegalovirus exposure and HLA in healthy donors. Whole-study findings and limits: In an earlier analysis, most TCR beta V segments were productive about 87% or about 30% of the time. With later analysis, a missense DCLRE1C variant became linked to TCR beta V- and J-gene trimming.

PCR amplification relied on 60 Vbeta primers (plus 13 Jbeta primers). Original handling: About 10 million of 80 million or so unique TCR beta chains were shared, per a later count. Clones were sequenced by immunoSEQ multiplex PCR, and TCRdb holds only the in-frame ones, with some missing. For V, J and clone size, that table is used; D and trimming come from the DNA. The sample shows about 160,000 clones, 65% to 80% of them seen only once. Germline V gene lookup returns CDR1 LNHNV and CDR2 YYDKDF (reference sequence). This CDR3 comprises 14 residues. Deletions cut 0 bases from V and 6 bases from J, with 6 bases between. About this clone: Its antigen remains unknown.

The clonotype originates from a man aged 40-49 years in good health and CMV-seronegative. Sequenced: PBMCs. V and J are TRBV15 and TRBJ1-6; D may be TRBD1 (5 bases). CDR3 in amino acids: CATSRDRGNSPLHF. The CDR3 region has the DNA TGTGCCACCAGCAGAGATAGGGGTAATTCACCCCTCCACTTT.